Listed below are T cell receptor beta chains from one sample, sequenced in a study of T cell responses to AZD1222 COVID-19 vaccine. Here immunoSEQ multiplex PCR was the method, and the copy in TCRdb shows in-frame clones only, minus some. Found here are fewer than 110,000 clones, around 84% of them singletons; the top ten hold around 1.5%. The sequences come from peripheral blood, collected on day 0 of AZD1222 vaccination. These receptors were taken from an adult in good health. Both conserved end residues are part of each CDR3. The order of the fields is clone size, J gene, V gene, D gene, CDR3 protein, CDR3 DNA. A D gene is named only where the DNA matches it firmly. Where a row states a size, it is once, few, many or the class of an expanded clone; other rows omit it.

clone size: .; J gene: TRBJ2-7; V gene: TRBV28; D gene: .; CDR3 protein: CASSLVNEQYF; CDR3 DNA: TGTGCCAGCAGTTTAGTCAACGAGCAGTACTTC
clone size: .; J gene: TRBJ1-3; V gene: TRBV9; D gene: .; CDR3 protein: CASSVQGRSGNTIYF; CDR3 DNA: TGTGCCAGCAGCGTACAGGGAAGGAGTGGAAACACCATATATTTT
clone size: .; J gene: TRBJ1-2; V gene: TRBV5-4; D gene: .; CDR3 protein: CASSYQSLGYTF; CDR3 DNA: TGTGCCAGCAGCTACCAGTCCCTAGGCTACACCTTC
clone size: .; J gene: TRBJ1-2; V gene: TRBV7-9; D gene: .; CDR3 protein: CASSLVLGESGYTF; CDR3 DNA: TGTGCCAGCAGCTTAGTGTTGGGGGAAAGTGGCTACACCTTC
clone size: few; J gene: TRBJ2-7; V gene: TRBV5-1; D gene: .; CDR3 protein: CASSLEPGYFDEQYF; CDR3 DNA: TGCGCCAGCAGCTTGGAACCGGGATATTTCGACGAGCAGTACTTC
clone size: .; J gene: TRBJ1-4; V gene: TRBV5-5; D gene: .; CDR3 protein: CASSFAVGALEKLFF; CDR3 DNA: TGTGCCAGCAGCTTCGCCGTGGGGGCTTTAGAAAAACTGTTTTTT
clone size: .; J gene: TRBJ1-3; V gene: TRBV28; D gene: .; CDR3 protein: CASSSEGGIGNTIYF; CDR3 DNA: TGTGCCAGCAGTTCCGAGGGGGGAATCGGAAACACCATATATTTT
clone size: .; J gene: TRBJ1-2; V gene: TRBV29-1; D gene: .; CDR3 protein: CSVGRQITGGYTF; CDR3 DNA: TGCAGCGTTGGTCGACAGATAACCGGCGGCTACACCTTC
clone size: .; J gene: TRBJ1-2; V gene: TRBV27; D gene: TRBD1; CDR3 protein: CASSLNAGRGQGYTF; CDR3 DNA: TGTGCCAGCAGTTTAAATGCGGGCAGGGGGCAAGGCTACACCTTC
clone size: .; J gene: TRBJ1-1; V gene: TRBV6-5; D gene: .; CDR3 protein: CASSYSPDWDTEAFF; CDR3 DNA: TGTGCCAGCAGTTACTCTCCGGACTGGGACACTGAAGCTTTCTTT
clone size: .; J gene: TRBJ2-2; V gene: TRBV6-5; D gene: .; CDR3 protein: CASSLAGELFF; CDR3 DNA: TGTGCCAGCAGTTTGGCCGGGGAGCTGTTTTTT
clone size: .; J gene: TRBJ2-2; V gene: TRBV7-2; D gene: .; CDR3 protein: CASSHNSQGELFF; CDR3 DNA: TGTGCCAGCAGCCATAACTCTCAGGGGGAGCTGTTTTTT
clone size: .; J gene: TRBJ2-1; V gene: TRBV24-1; D gene: TRBD2; CDR3 protein: CATGTSVLNEQFF; CDR3 DNA: TGTGCCACCGGGACTAGCGTTCTCAATGAGCAGTTCTTC
clone size: .; J gene: TRBJ1-2; V gene: TRBV27; D gene: .; CDR3 protein: CASSPRSLNYGYTF; CDR3 DNA: TGTGCCAGCAGTCCGCGGAGTCTAAACTATGGCTACACCTTC
clone size: .; J gene: TRBJ1-3; V gene: TRBV5-5; D gene: .; CDR3 protein: CASSLGPGSGNTIYF; CDR3 DNA: TGTGCCAGCAGCTTGGGGCCAGGCTCTGGAAACACCATATATTTT
clone size: .; J gene: TRBJ1-1; V gene: TRBV7-8; D gene: .; CDR3 protein: CASSSRTLSSPAFF; CDR3 DNA: TGTGCCAGCAGCTCGCGGACCCTTAGCAGCCCAGCTTTCTTT
clone size: .; J gene: TRBJ2-5; V gene: TRBV18; D gene: .; CDR3 protein: CASSSTSAVQETQYF; CDR3 DNA: TGTGCCAGCTCATCAACGTCAGCGGTTCAAGAGACCCAGTACTTC
clone size: .; J gene: TRBJ2-2; V gene: TRBV19; D gene: .; CDR3 protein: CASSKERAWELFF; CDR3 DNA: TGTGCCAGTTCCAAGGAGAGGGCATGGGAGCTGTTTTTT
clone size: .; J gene: TRBJ2-1; V gene: TRBV29-1; D gene: .; CDR3 protein: CSVVLGFRNEQFF; CDR3 DNA: TGCAGCGTTGTTCTCGGGTTTCGGAATGAGCAGTTCTTC
clone size: .; J gene: TRBJ1-2; V gene: TRBV12-3/TRBV12-4; D gene: TRBD1; CDR3 protein: CASSWGTVKGYTF; CDR3 DNA: TGTGCCAGCAGTTGGGGGACAGTAAAAGGCTACACCTTC
clone size: .; J gene: TRBJ2-1; V gene: TRBV9; D gene: .; CDR3 protein: CASSADRGSYNEQFF; CDR3 DNA: TGTGCCAGCAGCGCCGACCGAGGCTCCTACAATGAGCAGTTCTTC
clone size: .; J gene: TRBJ1-1; V gene: TRBV5-4; D gene: TRBD1; CDR3 protein: CASSLKGATEAFF; CDR3 DNA: TGTGCCAGCAGCTTGAAGGGGGCCACTGAAGCTTTCTTT